This TCR beta chain comes out of a study of shared clonotypes between healthy human individuals. Background on the study: There were three CD4 naive, three CD4 memory, two CD8 naive and one CD8 memory plates per donor.

CD8 cells regarded as naive lacked CD45RO, were positively chosen for CCR7, and omitted terminally differentiated effector memory CD45RA+ cells. Donors, healthy HIV-negative adults, lacked recent acute infections or vaccinations. Germline V gene lookup returns CDR1 SGHAT and CDR2 FQDESV (reference sequence). Trimming removed 2 bases at V and 2 bases at J, with 10 bases between. This CDR3 is built from 14 residues. Libraries were prepared by immunoSEQ multiplex PCR; TCRdb keeps only in-frame clonotypes and omits some of them. This repertoire shows roughly 850,000 clones, approximately 96% found once; its top ten account for about 0.25%.

The TCR sequence derives from a young man in good health. The sample taken for sequencing was naive CD8+ T cells sorted from blood. This chain connects TRBV11-1 to TRBJ2-7; weak D call: TRBD2 (6 bases). The CDR3 region is CASSLRAGTYEQYF. For the CDR3, the DNA is TGTGCCAGCAGCTTACGGGCGGGAACCTACGAGCAGTACTTC.